The next 13 T cell receptor beta chains were all read from a single sample in a study of shared clonotypes between healthy human individuals. Using immunoSEQ multiplex PCR, the repertoire was profiled, and TCRdb retains in-frame clones only, with some absent. The table includes more than 2 million clones, about 95% detected once. Sequenced input: naive CD4+ T cells sorted from blood. The subset was: CD45RA+ positively selected. The receptors originated from a man aged 18-30 years in good health.

This chain links TRBV2 with TRBJ2-7, with 13 positions matching TRBD2. Germline trimming cut 8 bases from V and 2 bases from J; bases unmatched to any gene: 12. The CDR3 is 17 amino acids. Germline V lookup: CDR1 SNHLY, CDR2 FYNNEI. The CDR3, as DNA: TGTGCCAGCGAGCCGGGACTAGCGGGGTTTCCCCCCTACGAGCAGTACTTC. Translating it yields CASEPGLAGFPPYEQYF.

CDR3 sequence (DNA): TGTGCCTGGAGTCCACGCCAGATTCCAACTAATGAAAAACTGTTTTTT. It translates to CAWSPRQIPTNEKLFF. The chain uses TRBV30 and TRBJ1-4; D remains ambiguous. Trimming shortened V by 2 bases and J by 0 bases, and 13 bases separated the two germline ends. The CDR3 is 16 amino acids. Per the germline V gene, CDR1 is GTSNPN and CDR2 is SVGIG (reference sequence).

The V call is TRBV11-3, the J call TRBJ2-5, with 10 bases lining up with TRBD2. CDR1 and CDR2 (germline): SGHNT, YENEEA. Trimming cost V 1 base and J 0 bases; bases outside gene matches: 8. The CDR3 loop spans 18 amino acids. The CDR3 spells CASSLGRTSGKYQETQYF. CDR3 in DNA: TGTGCCAGCAGCTTAGGGCGGACTAGCGGAAAGTACCAAGAGACCCAGTACTTC.

The V gene is TRBV27, the J gene TRBJ2-3, with 8 bases aligning to TRBD2. CDR1 MNHEY and CDR2 SMNVEV come from the germline V gene (reference sequence). Trimming removed 10 bases from V and 3 bases from J; junction bases left unmatched: 6. This CDR3 has 13 amino acids. The CDR3 coding sequence is TGTGCCACCAGGCAGCGGGAGACAGATACGCAGTATTTT. It is translated as CATRQRETDTQYF.

The chain couples TRBV25-1 to TRBJ2-7; 11 bases map to TRBD2. This CDR3 spans 14 amino acids. CDR1 MGHDK and CDR2 SYGVNS come from the germline V gene. V was pared by 4 bases and J by 3 bases, with 2 bases of the junction left unmatched. CDR3 protein: CASSVAGGNYEQYF. CDR3 in DNA: TGTGCCAGCAGTGTAGCGGGAGGGAACTACGAGCAGTACTTC.

J is TRBJ2-6 and V is TRBV6-6; D remains ambiguous. Deletions cut 6 bases from V and 1 base from J, with 10 bases between. This CDR3 is built from 15 residues. Per germline, CDR1 MNHNY and CDR2 SVGAGI (reference sequence). The chain's CDR3 is CASSPVRSGANVLTF. CDR3 DNA sequence: TGTGCCAGCAGCCCAGTCCGTTCTGGGGCCAACGTCCTGACTTTC.

The V call is TRBV18, the J call TRBJ1-5; weak D call: TRBD1 (6 bases). The ends were cut back, 0 bases at V and 3 bases at J, with 9 bases in the middle. The germline gives CDR1 KGHSH, CDR2 LQKENI. There are 15 residues in the CDR3. The CDR3 here is CASSPPGGPNQPQHF. CDR3 in DNA: TGTGCCAGCTCACCACCCGGGGGCCCCAATCAGCCCCAGCATTTT.

As for this clone: Other DNA sequences of this sample code for an identical CDR3. The chain links TRBV5-1 to TRBJ2-5, with TRBD2 matching 12 bases. There are 15 residues in the CDR3. Unmatched junction bases numbered 4, after V lost 3 bases and J lost 4 bases. Germline lookup yields CDR1 SGHRS and CDR2 YFSETQ. The CDR3 spells CASSSGLAGTETQYF. The CDR3 DNA sequence: TGCGCCAGCAGCTCCGGACTAGCGGGAACAGAGACCCAGTACTTC.

The CDR3: CASSLGQGIDEKLFF. The CDR3 bases are TGTGCCAGCAGCTTGGGACAGGGGATTGATGAAAAACTGTTTTTT. V and J are TRBV7-8 and TRBJ1-4; 10 bases match TRBD1. Germline V lookup: CDR1 SGHVS, CDR2 FQNEAQ. This CDR3 comprises 15 residues. The trim removed 3 bases at V and 6 bases at J, leaving 4 bases unmatched.

CDR3 coding DNA: TGTGCCATCAGTGGGCAGGACGAGCAGTACTTC. Amino acids: CAISGQDEQYF. V and J are TRBV10-3 and TRBJ2-7; D gene uncertain. The germline CDR1 and CDR2 sequences are ENHRY and SYGVKD. Trimming shortened V by 4 bases and J by 5 bases, and 6 bases separated the two germline ends. The CDR3 is 11 amino acids.

About this clone itself: A junction boundary mismatches the germline segment, possibly from a read error. The chain is built from TRBV7-7 and TRBJ2-5, with 9 nucleotides matching TRBD2. Germline assignment: CDR1 SSHAT and CDR2 FNYEAQ (reference sequence). The CDR3 is 16 residues long. CDR3 sequence: CASSLGLAMYQETQYF. CDR3 coding DNA: TGTGCTAGCAGCTTAGGACTAGCGATGTACCAAGAGACCCAGTACTTC.

The V call is TRBV2, the J call TRBJ2-4; D might be TRBD1 (5 bases). Per the germline V gene, CDR1 is SNHLY and CDR2 is FYNNEI. The CDR3 is 17 amino acids. The V and J ends lost 2 bases and 8 bases respectively, with 22 bases between them. The CDR3 DNA sequence: TGTGCCAGCAGTGAAAGCCGAACAGGAGCAGGGCGTGACATTCAGTACTTC. It yields the protein CASSESRTGAGRDIQYF.

The CDR3 DNA follows: TGTGCCAGCAATTCTCGGGAAAACGGTGAGCAGTTCTTC. Translating gives CASNSRENGEQFF. The chain joins TRBV7-9 to TRBJ2-1, with D perhaps TRBD2 (5 bases). V gave up 7 bases and J gave up 9 bases, with 16 bases separating them. The CDR3 runs to 13 residues. In germline, CDR1 is SEHNR, CDR2 FQNEAQ (reference sequence).